Reported below is one T cell receptor beta chain. No cognate antigen has been identified for it. No base quality information exists; no much larger clone differs at one position. A patient counted as having stable Graves' hyperthyroidism if no progression to ophthalmopathy occurred over 18 months of follow-up. Hyperthyroidism patients were aged 18 to 65 years and newly diagnosed, with disease duration of less than 2 months. Exclusion was applied to patients with uncontrolled infections, other autoimmune diseases, pregnancy or lactation. Diagnoses relied on clinical symptoms, serum thyroxine and TRAb, thyroid ultrasound and orbital computed tomography. Trizol reagent was used to extract total RNA, and RNA quality was then checked on an Agilent 2100 Bioanalyzer. The data originate from a study of T cells in Graves' hyperthyroidism and ophthalmopathy (dated by TCRdb to about 2019). General notes on the study: To identify TCR V-J signatures that set the groups apart, the researchers used a discovery cohort of about a hundred patients, made up of some 41 with Graves' ophthalmopathy and some 60 with stable Graves' hyperthyroidism. The 100 discovery patients were divided at random into training and test sets in a 7:3 ratio. Following sampling, methimazole starting at 30 mg daily was given to hyperthyroidism patients, and high-dose intravenous methylprednisolone was given to ophthalmopathy patients. An independent validation cohort of under 20 hyperthyroidism patients and about 16 patients who later progressed to ophthalmopathy tested prospective prediction of ophthalmopathy. Thyroid tissue and blood T-cell repertoires from six Graves' hyperthyroidism patients were also compared in the study. The paper reports TCR Vbeta CDR3 sequencing of roughly 140 peripheral blood samples: 40 or so ophthalmopathy, around 80 hyperthyroidism and approximately 17 progressor patients. Study-wide findings and limitations: Sample size was not statistically predetermined, and investigators were not blinded to group allocation. Most expanded thyroid clonotypes (frequency above 0.001) were also found in blood, which suggests that blood repertoires may mirror thyroid immune responses. In cross-validation, a model built on a 13 V-J signature told ophthalmopathy apart from stable hyperthyroidism with approximately 90% sensitivity and approximately 81% specificity, and in testing the same model reached 80%/75%. In validation, the model predicted progression to ophthalmopathy with over 65% sensitivity and less than 80% specificity, a median of roughly seven months before onset.

Amplification of TCR beta CDR3 regions was carried out from RNA transcripts. A first-round RT-PCR of the TCR CDR3 used the HTBI primer set with the Qiagen OneStep RT-PCR kit. The libraries were constructed in a second round of multiplex PCR and then size-selected and purified. Paired-end sequencing of the libraries was performed with 100 bp reads on an Illumina HiSeq2000. The original methods were these. SOAPnuke was used to process the raw data, removing reads that contained adapters or uncalled bases, had a mean Phred below 15, or lacked an exact match to the constant primer or identifier. High-quality paired reads were merged using COPE v1.2.5, and each unique nucleotide sequence was defined as a clonotype. MiTCR v1.1 was used to align the clonotypes against IMGT TRBV, TRBD and TRBJ reference segments. Analysis was restricted to V-J combinations with a frequency above 0.0001, which covered about 99% of repertoires. The TCS score was defined as the ratio of F50 (clonal expansion) to E x V (chaos), calculated using BLOSUM62-based TCRdist between CDR3 peptides within each V-J. Welch's t-statistics and random forest reduced 500 to 550 V-J features to some 14, which were used in a naive Bayes classifier (R e1071). TCRdb applied fastp at Q25 and MiXCR to the public reads, then kept only in-frame beta chains. Entries are consolidated by CDR3 protein sequence, retaining the most common genes and DNA. In this record, the V and J calls reflect TCRdb's handling and not the investigators' own analysis. The sample table lists a few hundred thousand distinct CDR3 sequences, roughly 50% of them with a count of one. The ten top clones hold approximately 8.2% of the sample.

The CDR3 sequence holds 15 residues, the cysteine and phenylalanine included. Only the CDR3 region is kept as DNA, spanning 45 bases read in frame from base 1. Trimming removed 1 base from V and 1 base from J; the gene matches leave 3 bases unexplained. Based on the germline V gene, the CDR1 and CDR2 sequences are SGHRS and YFSETQ. The sample comprised peripheral blood or thyroid tissue (not recorded which). The rearranged segments are TRBV5-1 and TRBJ1-1; 8 middle bases align to TRBD1. The sequence was collected from a woman aged 18-35 years with Graves' hyperthyroidism. Donor details come from another sample of the same person, matched by shared clones. Here is the DNA: TGCGCCAGCAGCTTGTCCGGGACAGGGAACACTGAAGCTTTCTTT. Translated, it reads CASSLSGTGNTEAFF.